This T cell receptor beta chain appears in the sequencing data of a study of Ad26.COV2.S vaccination and SARS-CoV-2 variants (dated by TCRdb to 2020 to 2022). For the wider study: Donors in the vaccine arm were drawn from COV1001, a phase I-IIa trial of Ad26.COV2.S in healthy adults that was multicentre, randomized, double-blind and placebo-controlled. Ad26.COV2.S was given intramuscularly at 5x10^10 or 1x10^11 viral particles, as a single shot or as two shots 56 days apart. Sequencing of the TCRbeta repertoire served to evaluate the specificity and breadth of SARS-CoV-2-reactive T cell receptors following Ad26.COV2.S vaccination. A total of 32 samples were included in the TCR-sequenced set, comprising about 20 Ad26.COV2.S vaccine recipients, 5 placebo recipients and 8 SARS-CoV-2 convalescent individuals. Participants in the trial were split at random into five groups of five each, receiving low-dose or high-dose Ad26.COV2.S once or twice, or else placebo on both occasions. Investigators remained blinded to trial group allocation during experiments and outcome assessment.

With regard to this clone: Its target antigen remains unknown. Nothing much larger sits one base from this clone, and base qualities are not available.

Looking up the germline V gene yields CDR1 MNHEY and CDR2 SVGEGT. V gives up 0 bases and J gives up 7 bases, and the segment between their germline ends measures 12 bases. Taken from cysteine to phenylalanine, the CDR3 has 14 residues. Left in the record is the CDR3 DNA by itself, 42 bases read in frame from the first base. The immunoSEQ Assay was used to sequence TCRbeta CDR3 regions. After extraction, genomic DNA underwent amplification by bias-controlled multiplex PCR, followed by high-throughput sequencing. Per the authors' processing: To quantify the absolute abundance of each unique TCRbeta CDR3 region, sequences were collapsed and filtered. T cell fraction was estimated by normalizing TCRbeta template counts to usable DNA, with usable DNA measured through amplification of reference genes found in all nucleated cells. Repertoire TCRs were annotated as SARS-CoV-2-specific when V gene, CDR3 amino acid sequence and J gene were exactly matched to a known reactive TCR set. The reference SARS-CoV-2 TCR set was obtained from MIRA and was filtered for enrichment in COVID-19-positive ImmuneCODE repertoires, whereby public or cross-reactive TCRs were removed. Using the MIRA antigens, annotated TCRs were further analysed by specific ORF or by position within an ORF. Depth was the summed frequency of annotated unique rearrangements, while breadth was defined as annotated unique rearrangements over total unique productive rearrangements. Two-sided Wilcoxon rank-sum tests were used to compare TCR breadth between groups. Not all clones reach the TCRdb copy of this immuneACCESS table, which keeps in-frame sequences only. Checked studies attribute under half of the gap to unresolved V genes and leave the rest unexplained. That table furnishes V, J and clone size, whereas the DNA furnished D and trimming. The table for this sample lists 240,000 or so clones; approximately 87% of them were counted only once. The top ten clones comprise about 10% of the sample.

Broad study findings and their caveats: It was noted by the authors that total T cell responses may have been underestimated by the TCR breadth and depth analyses. Vaccine and placebo recipients had comparable non-spike TCR breadth, which fits with the vaccine containing only spike. Ad26.COV2.S recipients had higher spike-specific TCR breadth than placebo recipients (P = 0.0014). The study was not powered for comparison of responses between vaccine doses or regimens. After vaccination, spike-specific CD8+ and CD4+ T cell responses were reported to show substantial breadth.

This specimen's treatment or condition label, per the study, means: some 19 received Ad26.COV2.S at low or high dose, single or two shots; 5 received placebo; per-sample allocation not given. Repertoires of vaccine and placebo recipients were sequenced from samples collected on day 63 after the first injection. Between 29 July and 7 August 2020, Cohort 1b enrolled approximately 26 adults aged 18-55 years at one site in Boston, USA. Ad26.COV2.S was a replication-incompetent adenovirus type 26 vector that expressed a prefusion-stabilized SARS-CoV-2 spike protein derived from the original Wuhan strain.

The sample consisted of peripheral blood, taken in a trial of Ad26.COV2.S vaccine versus placebo. Recombination joined TRBV6-2 or TRBV6-3 with TRBJ1-2, with the identity of the D gene unclear. The receptor's source is a person aged 18-60 years who received the Ad26.COV2.S COVID-19 vaccine or a placebo. The CDR3 corresponds to CASSYSTPSAGYTF. The DNA sequence is as follows: TGTGCCAGCAGTTACTCGACTCCGTCGGCTGGCTACACCTTC.